Described below is a single T cell receptor (beta chain) sequence and its context. Clones were read by immunoSEQ multiplex PCR, and TCRdb kept only the in-frame ones, dropping some. The table shows about 76,000 clones, with about 87% occurring only once. Trimming stripped 4 bases from V and 0 bases from J, with 16 bases between. The germline V gene encodes CDR1 SGHTA and CDR2 FQGTGA. CDR3 size: 17 residues. The sample comes from a study of blood T cell repertoires in COVID-19. The chain is built from TRBV7-3 and TRBJ2-1, with D possibly matching TRBD2 (7 bases). The specimen sequenced was peripheral blood. The TCR was taken from a man aged 50 to 60 with active COVID-19. CDR3 DNA: TGTGCCAGCAGCTCGACAGGCCCGGGGGGCTCCTACAATGAGCAGTTCTTC. As protein: CASSSTGPGGSYNEQFF.